Listed below are T cell receptor beta chains from one sample, sequenced in a study of cytomegalovirus exposure and HLA in healthy donors. Libraries were prepared by immunoSEQ multiplex PCR; TCRdb keeps only in-frame clonotypes and omits some of them. The profile shows roughly 98,000 clones, approximately 65% of them singletons. The specimen was PBMCs. These receptors were taken from a woman aged 25 to 39 in good health and CMV-seropositive. Both conserved end residues are part of each CDR3. The D gene is left open where the match is weak. The size field is filled for only some rows; it gives once, few, many or a size class.

TRBV7-2	TRBJ2-3	-	-	TGTGCCAGCAGCTTTTCGACAGGGACTTTCACAGATACGCAGTATTTT	CASSFSTGTFTDTQYF
TRBV11-1	TRBJ2-7	-	-	TGTGCTAGCAGCTTGGAGGCAGGGGCTTACGAGCAGTACTTC	CASSLEAGAYEQYF
TRBV7-9	TRBJ2-1	-	-	TGTGCCAGCAGCTCCGTTAGACAATACAATGAGCAGTTCTTC	CASSSVRQYNEQFF
TRBV5-4	TRBJ2-2	-	-	TGTGCCAGCAGTCGGGGTTTTAACACCGGGGAGCTGTTTTTT	CASSRGFNTGELFF
TRBV28	TRBJ2-7	TRBD2	-	TGTGCCGGCGGGGGGGGGAAAAGCCCCTACGAGCAGTACTTC	CAGGGGKSPYEQYF
TRBV5-1	TRBJ2-3	TRBD2	-	TGCGCCAGTACCTTAGCGGGAGGACGCACTAGCACAGATACGCAGTATTTT	CASTLAGGRTSTDTQYF
TRBV7-9	TRBJ1-1	-	few	TGTTCCAGCAGCTCCAACGCCGGGGAAGCTTTCTTT	CSSSSNAGEAFF
TRBV2	TRBJ2-7	TRBD1	-	TGTGCCAGCAGTCACCCGGGACAGGGGTCTGACGAGCAGTACTTC	CASSHPGQGSDEQYF
TRBV7-9	TRBJ1-1	-	-	TGTGCCAGCAGCCTCAATAACAGGGCTGAAGCTTTCTTT	CASSLNNRAEAFF
TRBV19	TRBJ1-5	-	few	TGTGCCAGTAGTAATCAGGGGAGTCAGCCCCAGCATTTT	CASSNQGSQPQHF
TRBV5-1	TRBJ2-7	-	-	TGCGCCAGCAGCTTGGAAGCAGGGCTCTACGAGCAGTACTTC	CASSLEAGLYEQYF
TRBV2	TRBJ1-4	-	-	TGTGCCAGCAGTGAAAGGCAGGGAAAACTGTTTTTT	CASSERQGKLFF
TRBV11-3	TRBJ2-7	TRBD1	few	TGTGCCAGACGGGACAGGGGAGCCTACGAGCAGTACTTC	CARRDRGAYEQYF
TRBV6-1	TRBJ2-7	TRBD1	-	TGTGCCAGCAGTGAGAGCACAGGGGGCTGGTACGAGCAGTACTTC	CASSESTGGWYEQYF
TRBV6-5	TRBJ1-1	-	-	TGTGCCAGCACCCCGGGAGTCGGTGAAGCTTTCTTT	CASTPGVGEAFF
TRBV5-1	TRBJ1-2	-	few	TGCGCCAGCAGCTTGGACAGTGCCGGTGAGGGCTACACCTTC	CASSLDSAGEGYTF
TRBV19	TRBJ1-5	-	few	TGTGCCAGTAGTATAGGGGCAGGGGTGAGTCAGCCCCAGCATTTT	CASSIGAGVSQPQHF
TRBV28	TRBJ1-1	TRBD1	few	TGTGCCAGCAGTCCGGGGGACAGCCGGGAAGCTTTCTTT	CASSPGDSREAFF
TRBV4-1	TRBJ1-2	TRBD1	-	TGCGCCAGCAGCCAAGATTACGCGACAGGGAAGGATAACTATGGCTACACCTTC	CASSQDYATGKDNYGYTF
TRBV18	TRBJ2-7	TRBD1	-	TGTGCCAGCTCACCTACGACAGGGTCGGCTTACGAGCAGTACTTC	CASSPTTGSAYEQYF
TRBV6-1	TRBJ1-1	TRBD1	once	TGTGCCAGCAGCCGGGACAGGGGAGCTGAAGCTTTCTTT	CASSRDRGAEAFF
TRBV5-1	TRBJ2-1	-	few	TGCGCCAGCAGCCCCGATGGACAGCGCCTCGAGCAGTTCTTC	CASSPDGQRLEQFF
TRBV11-3	TRBJ2-3	-	-	TGTGCCAGCAGCGCCCCCGGGGAAGATACGCAGTATTTT	CASSAPGEDTQYF
TRBV30	TRBJ2-7	-	few	TGTGCCTGGAGTGTACCGGGCGGGAACGAGCAGTACTTC	CAWSVPGGNEQYF
TRBV29-1	TRBJ1-2	-	-	TGCAGCGTTGAACTCCCACAGGTTCGCGCTGGCTACACCTTC	CSVELPQVRAGYTF
TRBV27	TRBJ2-5	-	few	TGTGCCAGCAGTTTATGGGCCGGGAGAAAAGAGACCCAGTACTTC	CASSLWAGRKETQYF
TRBV10-3	TRBJ1-5	TRBD1	-	TGTGCCATCAGCCCCATGGGGGGACAGGGCCATCAGCCCCAGCATTTT	CAISPMGGQGHQPQHF
TRBV7-9	TRBJ1-5	-	-	TGTGCCAGCAGCTTAGCGAGGGACACCCGCAGCAATCAGCCCCAGCATTTT	CASSLARDTRSNQPQHF
TRBV7-2	TRBJ2-1	TRBD2	-	TGTGCCAGCAGCCCCGCCAGCGGGGGGGCCTATACTGAGCAGTTCTTC	CASSPASGGAYTEQFF
TRBV15	TRBJ1-5	TRBD1	-	TGTGCCACCAGCAGAGGTTCCACAGGGGGTTTCAATCAGCCCCAGCATTTT	CATSRGSTGGFNQPQHF
TRBV11-2	TRBJ2-3	-	once	TGTGCCAGCAGCCGACAGGTTTTCACAGATACGCAGTATTTT	CASSRQVFTDTQYF
TRBV4-2	TRBJ1-2	-	-	TGTGCCAGCAGCCCTGGACAGAACTATGGCTACACCTTC	CASSPGQNYGYTF
TRBV2	TRBJ1-2	-	-	TGTGCCAGCAGTGAAGGGCCGTGGAACTATGGCTACCCCTTC	CASSEGPWNYGYPF
TRBV27	TRBJ1-4	-	-	TGTGCCAGCAGTTTGAGATCAGGGTACAATGAAAAACTGTTTTTT	CASSLRSGYNEKLFF
TRBV11-3	TRBJ1-1	TRBD1	-	TGTGCCAGCAGCTCCCACAGGGGGGACACTGAAGCTTTCTTT	CASSSHRGDTEAFF
TRBV6-6	TRBJ2-7	TRBD1	-	TGTGCCACCTTACTACAGGGGCCGAACTCCTACGAGCAGTACTTC	CATLLQGPNSYEQYF
TRBV27	TRBJ1-2	-	few	TGTGCCAGCAGATTTATGGCCGGAGACTATGGCTACACCTTC	CASRFMAGDYGYTF
TRBV28	TRBJ2-7	TRBD1	-	TGTGCCAGCAGTCCGTATCCGGACAGGGCGAACTACGAGCAATACTTC	CASSPYPDRANYEQYF
TRBV4-1	TRBJ2-5	TRBD1	-	TGCGCCAGCAGCCCACAGGGGGCGGGAGAGCAGTACTTC	CASSPQGAGEQYF
TRBV2	TRBJ2-3	-	-	TGTGCCAGCAGTGACAGGGTGGGCACAGATACGCAGTATTTT	CASSDRVGTDTQYF
TRBV7-3	TRBJ1-2	TRBD1	-	TGTGCCAGCAGCTTAGGGGGGACAGGGAGAGTCGGCTACACCTTC	CASSLGGTGRVGYTF
TRBV27	TRBJ2-7	TRBD2	-	TGTGCCAGCAGTTCCGCTAGCGGCTACGAGCAGTACTTC	CASSSASGYEQYF
TRBV6-1	TRBJ2-7	-	-	TGTGCCAGCAGTCGCACAGGGACCTACGAGCAGTACTTC	CASSRTGTYEQYF